This T cell receptor beta chain was retrieved from a study of blood T cell repertoires in COVID-19. TCRdb keeps only in-frame clones here, not all; method: immunoSEQ multiplex PCR. This sample carries approximately 190,000 clones, 60% to 85% of them seen once, and the ten largest clones take around 16%. CDR3 length equals 14 residues. CDR1 and CDR2 from the germline V gene are SGHVS and FQNEAQ. J lost 5 bases, V lost 5 bases, and 3 bases had no gene match. The receptor was derived from a man between 60 and 75 years old with active or convalescent COVID-19. What was sequenced was peripheral blood. The V and J genes are TRBV7-8 and TRBJ1-5; 10 nucleotides line up with TRBD1. DNA for the CDR3: TGTGCCAGCAGCCGGGACAGGGGATATCAGCCCCAGCATTTT. It yields the protein CASSRDRGYQPQHF. The whole variable domain, filled in from reference TRBV7-8 and TRBJ1-5, reads GAGVSQSPRYKVAKRGQDVALRCDPISGHVSLFWYQQALGQGPEFLTYFQNEAQLDKSGLPSDRFFAERPEGSVSTLKIQRTQQEDSAVYLCASSRDRGYQPQHFGDGTRLSIL.